This T cell receptor beta chain was retrieved from a study of T cell responses to AZD1222 COVID-19 vaccine. The CDR3 has 15 amino acids. CDR1 is KGHSY and CDR2 is FQNENV in the germline V gene. Trimming took off 4 bases at V and 1 base at J, with 14 bases between the two ends. Doses given second, at about 4 or about 12 weeks, were pooled. Study-wide points: AZD1222 recipients seropositive at baseline numbered only five to seven. Vaccine-associated CD4 TCRs spanned spike, dominant at 160-218 and 743-854. Reportedly, nearly half the spike-specific TCRs target unmutated variant regions.

A word on this clone: The target antigen is unknown.

TCRdb's table, derived via immunoSEQ multiplex PCR, lists solely in-frame clones and lacks some. This sample has about 130,000 clones, with 92% found just once. V usage is TRBV16 and J usage is TRBJ2-7; possible D gene TRBD1, 6 bases. The sequence derives from an adult who received the AZD1222 COVID-19 vaccine. The sample was peripheral blood, taken 28 days after the second AZD1222 dose. The CDR3 DNA is TGTGCCAGCAGCCTTCTACAGGGTGTATCCTACGAGCAGTACTTC. Residues: CASSLLQGVSYEQYF.